This TCR beta chain was recovered during a study of tumor-infiltrating lymphocytes in primary liver carcinoma. Turning to this clonotype: Its matching antigen is unknown. The junction departs from germline at one end; a sequencing error may be responsible.

Overall study results and limits: Reduced overlap was seen in tumor-adjacent and tumor-blood pairs versus tumor region pairs. Only around 7-25% of top clones occurred in all five tumor regions.

The germline V gene encodes CDR1 MGHRA and CDR2 YSYEKL. CDR3 length: 17 residues. Total RNA and DNA came together from approximately 20-30 mg of bulk tissue without cell sorting. Patients carried chronic HBV infection without prior treatment. Sampling targeted five separate regions of each tumor, which included the tumor centre. TCR beta cDNA was made from approximately 500 ng total RNA with a constant-region primer. Slightly modified ARM-PCR with three nested multiplex PCR rounds yielded TCR beta libraries. Running 10 cycles apiece, the first two PCR rounds relied on TRBV1-TRBV30 forward primers together with a C-beta reverse primer. Each CDR3 protein gets one entry after TCRdb re-called the multiplex PCR reads with MiXCR. The sample records 55,000 to 70,000 distinct CDR3 sequences, over 65% being singletons.

The sequencing input was liver tumor tissue from sampling region 2. The sample's subset: tumor region T2, inferior pole. The rearrangement links TRBV4-1 to TRBJ2-1; TRBD2 is a possible D gene (5 bases). This TCR was recovered from a man aged 35-49 years with primary liver carcinoma and hepatitis B virus infection. CDR3: CVSRPTLQDSSYNEQFF. CDR3 DNA: TGCGTCAGCAGACCAACCCTCCAGGACTCTTCCTACAATGAGCAGTTCTTC.